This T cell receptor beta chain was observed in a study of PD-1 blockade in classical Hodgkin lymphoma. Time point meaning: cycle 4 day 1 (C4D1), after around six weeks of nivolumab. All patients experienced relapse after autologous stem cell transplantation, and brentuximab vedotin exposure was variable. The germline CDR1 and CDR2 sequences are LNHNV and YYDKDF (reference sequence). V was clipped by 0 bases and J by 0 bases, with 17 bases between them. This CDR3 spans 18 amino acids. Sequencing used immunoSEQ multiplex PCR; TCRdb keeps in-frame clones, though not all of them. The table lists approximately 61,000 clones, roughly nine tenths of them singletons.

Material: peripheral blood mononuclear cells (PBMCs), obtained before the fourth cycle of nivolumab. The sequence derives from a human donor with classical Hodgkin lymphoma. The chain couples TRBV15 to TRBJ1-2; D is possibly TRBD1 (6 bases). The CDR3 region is CATSRDEAPGAANYGYTF. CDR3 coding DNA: TGTGCCACCAGCAGAGATGAGGCCCCAGGGGCAGCTAACTATGGCTACACCTTC.